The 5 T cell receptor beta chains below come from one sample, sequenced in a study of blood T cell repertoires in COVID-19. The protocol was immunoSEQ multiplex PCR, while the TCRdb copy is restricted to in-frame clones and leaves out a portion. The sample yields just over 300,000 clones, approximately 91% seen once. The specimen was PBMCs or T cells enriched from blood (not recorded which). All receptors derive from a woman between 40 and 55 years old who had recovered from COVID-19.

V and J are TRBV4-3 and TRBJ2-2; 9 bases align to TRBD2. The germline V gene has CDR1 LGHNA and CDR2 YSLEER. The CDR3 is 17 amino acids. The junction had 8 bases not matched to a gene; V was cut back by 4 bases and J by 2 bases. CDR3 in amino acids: CASSRGSSGINTGELFF. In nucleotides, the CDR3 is TGCGCCAGCAGCCGGGGGTCTAGCGGGATTAACACCGGGGAGCTGTTTTTT.

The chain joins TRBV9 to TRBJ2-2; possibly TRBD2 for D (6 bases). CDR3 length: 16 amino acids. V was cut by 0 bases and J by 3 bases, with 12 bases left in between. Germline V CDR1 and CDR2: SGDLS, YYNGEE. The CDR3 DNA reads TGTGCCAGCAGCGTAGGTGCGGGATCCCACACCGGGGAGCTGTTTTTT. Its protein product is CASSVGAGSHTGELFF.

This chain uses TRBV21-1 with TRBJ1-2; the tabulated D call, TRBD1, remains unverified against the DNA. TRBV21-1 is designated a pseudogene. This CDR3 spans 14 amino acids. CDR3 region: CASSREGATYGYTF. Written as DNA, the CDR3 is TGTGCCAGCAGCCGCGAAGGGGCCACCTATGGCTACACCTTC.

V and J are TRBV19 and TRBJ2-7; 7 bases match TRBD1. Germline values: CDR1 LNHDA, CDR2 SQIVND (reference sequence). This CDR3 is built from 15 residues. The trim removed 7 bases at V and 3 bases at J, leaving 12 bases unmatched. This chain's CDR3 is CASKGEGTELYEQYF. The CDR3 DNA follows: TGTGCCAGTAAAGGGGAAGGGACAGAACTCTACGAGCAGTACTTC. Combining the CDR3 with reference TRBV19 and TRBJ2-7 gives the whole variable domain DGGITQSPKYLFRKEGQNVTLSCEQNLNHDAMYWYRQDPGQGLRLIYYSQIVNDFQKGDIAEGYSVSREKKESFPLTVTSAQKNPTAFYLCASKGEGTELYEQYFGPGTRLTVT.

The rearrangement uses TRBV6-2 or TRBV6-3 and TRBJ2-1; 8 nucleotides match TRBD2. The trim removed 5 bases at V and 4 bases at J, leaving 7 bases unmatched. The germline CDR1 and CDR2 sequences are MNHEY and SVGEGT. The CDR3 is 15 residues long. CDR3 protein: CASSASGSLYNEQFF. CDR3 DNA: TGTGCCAGCAGTGCAAGCGGGAGCCTGTACAATGAGCAGTTCTTC.